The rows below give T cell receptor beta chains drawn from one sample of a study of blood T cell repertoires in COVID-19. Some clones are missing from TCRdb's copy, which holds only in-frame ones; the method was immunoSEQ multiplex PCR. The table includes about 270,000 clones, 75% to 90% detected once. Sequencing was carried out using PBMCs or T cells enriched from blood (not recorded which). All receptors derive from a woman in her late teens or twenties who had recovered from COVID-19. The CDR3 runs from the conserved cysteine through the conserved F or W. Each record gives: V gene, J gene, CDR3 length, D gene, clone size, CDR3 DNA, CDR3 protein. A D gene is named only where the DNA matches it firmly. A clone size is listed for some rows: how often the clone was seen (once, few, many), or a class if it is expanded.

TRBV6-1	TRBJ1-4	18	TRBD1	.	TGTGCCAGCAGTGAAATCTGGACAGGAGGAGCAACTAATGAAAAACTGTTTTTT	CASSEIWTGGATNEKLFF
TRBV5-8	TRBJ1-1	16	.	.	TGTGCCAGCAGCTTGGGATTTCAGGTGACGAACACTGAAGCTTTCTTT	CASSLGFQVTNTEAFF
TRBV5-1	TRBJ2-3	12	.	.	TGCGCCAGCAGCCTCGCAGGGGATACGCAGTATTTT	CASSLAGDTQYF
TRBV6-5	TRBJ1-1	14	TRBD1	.	TGTGCCAGCAGTTCTTACGGACAGGGTAGAGAAACTTTCTTT	CASSSYGQGRETFF
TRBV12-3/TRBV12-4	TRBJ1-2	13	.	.	TGTGCCAGCAGTTTATTCGCTAACTATGGCTACACCTTC	CASSLFANYGYTF
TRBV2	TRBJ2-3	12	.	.	TGTGCCAGCAGTGAATTCGCAGATACGCAGTATTTT	CASSEFADTQYF
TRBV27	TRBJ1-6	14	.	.	TGTGCCAGCAGTTTGCGGGGCTTGAATTCACCCCTCCACTTT	CASSLRGLNSPLHF
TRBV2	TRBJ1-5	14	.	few	TGTGCCAGCAGTGGAAGACAGCTGAATCAGCCCCAGCATTTT	CASSGRQLNQPQHF
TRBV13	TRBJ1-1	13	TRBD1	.	TGTGCCAGCAGCGTTCAGGGGGACACTGAAGCTTTCTTT	CASSVQGDTEAFF
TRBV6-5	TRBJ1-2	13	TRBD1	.	TGTGCCAGCAGTATCAGGGGGACGTATGGCTACACCTTC	CASSIRGTYGYTF
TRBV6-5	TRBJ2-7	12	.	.	TGTGCCAGCTCCGGCGGAGCTATGGTTTGGTACTTC	CASSGGAMVWYF
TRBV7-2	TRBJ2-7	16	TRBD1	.	TGTGCCAGCAGCTACTATCCGGGACAGGGCTTCTACGAGCAGTACTTC	CASSYYPGQGFYEQYF